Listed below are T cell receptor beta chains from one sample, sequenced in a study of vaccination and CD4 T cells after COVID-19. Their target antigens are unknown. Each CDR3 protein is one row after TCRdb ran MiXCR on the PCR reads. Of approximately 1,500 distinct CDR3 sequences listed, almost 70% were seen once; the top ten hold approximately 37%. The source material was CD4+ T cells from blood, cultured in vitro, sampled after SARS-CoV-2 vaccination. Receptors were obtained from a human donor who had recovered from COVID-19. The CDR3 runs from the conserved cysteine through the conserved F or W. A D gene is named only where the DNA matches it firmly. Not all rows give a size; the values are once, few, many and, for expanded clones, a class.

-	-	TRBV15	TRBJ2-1	TGTGCCACCAGCAGAGGTCGGCTAGCGCCTATCTACAATGAGCAGTTCTTC	CATSRGRLAPIYNEQFF
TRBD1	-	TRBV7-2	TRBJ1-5	TGTGCCAGCAGCACCCAGGGACAGCTTTACAATCAGCCCCAGCATTTT	CASSTQGQLYNQPQHF
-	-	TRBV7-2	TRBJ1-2	TGTGCCAGCAGCTTAGGGTGGCAGAACTATGGCTACACCTTC	CASSLGWQNYGYTF
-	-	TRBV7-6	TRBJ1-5	TGTGCCAGCAGCTTCAAAACAGGGATGGGTCAGCCCCAGCATTTT	CASSFKTGMGQPQHF
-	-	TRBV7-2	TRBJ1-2	TGTGCCAGCAGCGCGAGCCCGGGACGCTATGGCTACACCTTC	CASSASPGRYGYTF
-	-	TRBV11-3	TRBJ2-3	TGTGCCAGCAGCCTAACATCTAGCACAGATACGCAGTATTTT	CASSLTSSTDTQYF
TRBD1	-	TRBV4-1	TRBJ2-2	TGCGCCAGCAGGACAGGGGCTTCGAACACCGGGGAGCTGTTTTTT	CASRTGASNTGELFF
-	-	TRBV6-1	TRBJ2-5	TGTGCCAGCAGTGTAATAGGGGAGACCCAGTACTTC	CASSVIGETQYF
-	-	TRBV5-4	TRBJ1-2	TGTGCCAGCAGCTTGGAAATAGGGCGGGCTGGCTACACCTTC	CASSLEIGRAGYTF
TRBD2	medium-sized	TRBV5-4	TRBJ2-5	TGTGCCAGCAGCTTTCCGGGACTAGCGGGGGGAGAGACCCAGTACTTC	CASSFPGLAGGETQYF